This is a list of T cell receptor beta chains from one sample in a study of OX40 agonist ivuxolimab in advanced cancers. Sequencing was performed with immunoSEQ multiplex PCR; in TCRdb, only in-frame clones are kept and a portion is missing. The sample includes 63,000 or so clones, about four fifths of them seen just once. The sample in question was CD4+ or CD8+ T cells sorted from blood, obtained in a trial of the OX40 agonist ivuxolimab. These TCRs come from an adult with an advanced solid tumor such as melanoma, head and neck, liver or kidney cancer. CDR3s include the opening cysteine and the closing phenylalanine or tryptophan. D genes are given only for firm matches. Size is stated for part of the rows, as once, few or many counts, or as a class when the clone is expanded.

>-|TRBD1|TRBJ1-4|TRBV6-4
CASSQGVTNEKLFF
>-|TRBD2|TRBJ2-1|TRBV10-2
CASSARTSGVGEQFF
>-|-|TRBJ1-2|TRBV29-1
CSVGSNYGYTF
>-|-|TRBJ1-4|TRBV28
CASSPYLGLSNEKLFF
>-|-|TRBJ2-7|TRBV14
CASSQFNVQGSSYEQYF
>-|TRBD2|TRBJ2-3|TRBV30
CAWMVAGADTQYF
>-|-|TRBJ1-4|TRBV2
CASTRSNEKLFF
>-|-|TRBJ2-5|TRBV7-3
CASSFTGGRETQYF
>-|-|TRBJ1-1|TRBV7-6
CASRKSGGALEAFF
>-|-|-|TRBV27
CASSLDGSRRSYEQYF
>-|-|TRBJ2-5|TRBV7-7
CASSLKKEGRGRSKTQYF
>-|-|TRBJ1-2|TRBV28
CASGEPRGYGYTF
>few|-|TRBJ1-5|TRBV28
CASSPLNNQPQHF
>-|-|TRBJ1-2|TRBV6-1
CASSPREAGYTF
>-|-|TRBJ1-6|TRBV18
CASSPRGGSSSYNSPLHF
>-|-|TRBJ1-1|TRBV19
CASSATGGGLNTEAFF
>-|TRBD2|TRBJ2-1|TRBV5-1
CASSLDEGRGLPDNEQFF
>-|TRBD1|TRBJ1-5|TRBV4-2
CASSQGDSQNQPQHF
>-|TRBD1|TRBJ2-7|TRBV6-1
CASRVGQGGSYEQYF
>-|-|TRBJ1-1|TRBV18
CASSPLEGVNTEAFF
>-|TRBD1|TRBJ2-1|TRBV14
CASSQEATDRDNEQFF
>-|-|TRBJ2-7|TRBV5-6
CASSSGPDSYSYEQYF
>-|TRBD1|TRBJ2-7|TRBV6-5
CASSSTGVEQYF
>-|-|TRBJ1-2|TRBV4-3
CASSQDLAYTSFGYTF
>-|TRBD2|TRBJ2-5|TRBV27
CASSFLGLAGDQETQYF
>-|-|TRBJ1-3|TRBV7-2
CASSLQVGDLLSGNTIYF
>-|TRBD1|TRBJ2-7|TRBV5-5
CASSFGTGSSYEQYF
>-|-|TRBJ2-1|TRBV19
CASSIQTHYNEQFF
>-|-|TRBJ1-1|TRBV7-9
CASSLDGRIKGEAFF
>-|TRBD2|TRBJ2-7|TRBV19
CASSIVNSGRSSYEQYF
>-|-|TRBJ1-1|TRBV18
CASSRDTGYTEAFF
>-|-|TRBJ1-2|TRBV7-9
CASSLGDGNYGYTF
>-|-|TRBJ1-2|TRBV7-9
CASSLGAYGYTF
>-|TRBD1|TRBJ1-1|TRBV7-9
CASSTQGDTEAFF
>-|TRBD1|TRBJ2-5|TRBV7-9
CASSQTPGTGGSLEETQYF
>-|TRBD1|TRBJ2-7|TRBV11-3
CASRGGQGVPSSYEQYF
>-|-|TRBJ2-3|TRBV28
CASSFTRRGGRDTQYF
>-|-|TRBJ1-2|TRBV27
CASSSGYGYTF
>once|-|TRBJ2-1|TRBV27
CASSLSSLTEQFF
>-|-|TRBJ2-2|TRBV7-6
CASSLEVDGSGTGELFF
>-|-|TRBJ2-2|TRBV5-1
CASSLAMWALNTGELFF
>-|-|TRBJ1-2|TRBV5-6
CASSSIDNYGYTF
>-|-|TRBJ1-2|TRBV2
CASMTGANYGYTF
>-|-|TRBJ2-7|TRBV19
CASSIRALYEQYF
>-|-|TRBJ1-5|TRBV28
CASRLPQAITQPQHF
>-|TRBD1|TRBJ2-5|TRBV5-1
CASRRTGLQETQYF
>few|-|TRBJ1-2|TRBV5-4
CASSPDMEAYGYTF
>-|TRBD1|TRBJ1-1|TRBV5-1
CASRADRGNTEAFF
>-|-|TRBJ2-1|TRBV7-9
CASSLGPGRLGEQFF
>-|TRBD2|TRBJ2-7|TRBV27
CASSSSGGATSLEQYF
>-|-|TRBJ1-2|TRBV19
CASSIYGGSSSINYGYTF
>-|TRBD1|TRBJ2-2|TRBV10-3
CAIKTNRGLVTGELFF
>medium-sized|-|TRBJ2-5|TRBV7-9
CASSLAGMFRETQYF
>-|TRBD2|TRBJ2-7|TRBV4-1
CASSQYASGRTYEQYF
>-|TRBD1|TRBJ2-7|TRBV6-6
CASSLIPGQGTYEQYF
>-|-|TRBJ1-6|TRBV5-1
CASSLEESSYNSPLHF
>few|-|TRBJ1-6|TRBV2
CASSVSEDSPLHF
>-|-|TRBJ1-4|TRBV2
CASRRGAPNEKLFF